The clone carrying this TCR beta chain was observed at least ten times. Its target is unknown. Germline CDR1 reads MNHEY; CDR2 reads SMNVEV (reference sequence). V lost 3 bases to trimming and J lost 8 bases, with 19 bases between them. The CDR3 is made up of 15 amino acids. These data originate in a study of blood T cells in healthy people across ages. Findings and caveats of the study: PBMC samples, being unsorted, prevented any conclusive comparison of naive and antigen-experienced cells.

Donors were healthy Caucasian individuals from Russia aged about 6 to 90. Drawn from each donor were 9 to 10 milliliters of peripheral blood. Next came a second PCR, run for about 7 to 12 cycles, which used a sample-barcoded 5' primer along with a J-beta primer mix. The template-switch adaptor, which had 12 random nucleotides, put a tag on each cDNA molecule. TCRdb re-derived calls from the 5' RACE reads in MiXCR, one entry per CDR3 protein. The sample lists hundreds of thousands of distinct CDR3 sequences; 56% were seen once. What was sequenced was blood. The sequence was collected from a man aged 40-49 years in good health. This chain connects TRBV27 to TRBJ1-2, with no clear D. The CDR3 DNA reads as TGTGCCAGCAGTTTGTACCCAACAGCCCCAAGCGGCTACACCTTC. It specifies CASSLYPTAPSGYTF.